What follows are 5 T cell receptor beta chains derived from one specimen sequenced in a study of sequential checkpoint blockade in melanoma. Only in-frame clones appear in the TCRdb table, and some are missing; sequencing was by immunoSEQ multiplex PCR. The table includes 13,000 to 15,000 clones, over 60% detected once. Regarding treatment: randomized to nivolumab then ipilimumab (arm A) or the reverse (arm B). The material sequenced was CD8+ T cells sorted from blood (inferred from file names), taken from a patient given nivolumab and ipilimumab in sequence. These receptors were obtained from a human donor with melanoma.

This chain connects TRBV5-1 to TRBJ2-5; D is possibly TRBD1 (6 bases). The DNA matches TRBJ2-7 better at its end, which makes the J call doubtful. CDR1 and CDR2 from the germline V gene are SGHRS and YFSETQ. The CDR3 has 13 residues. The CDR3 spells CASSWDKAYEQYF. In DNA, the CDR3 is TGCGCCAGCAGCTGGGACAAAGCCTACGAGCAGTACTTC.

The rearrangement links TRBV6-1 to TRBJ2-5; possibly TRBD2 for D (7 bases). Trimming took off 6 bases at V and 4 bases at J, with 18 bases between the two ends. The CDR3 consists of 15 residues. Per germline, CDR1 MNHNS and CDR2 SASEGT. The CDR3 loop is CASRLGGGLAETQYF. In nucleotides, the CDR3 is TGTGCCAGCAGGCTTGGGGGGGGGCTCGCAGAGACCCAGTACTTC.

V gene TRBV7-2 combines with J gene TRBJ2-7; no clear D gene. CDR1 and CDR2 from the germline V gene are SGHTA and FQGNSA. The CDR3 loop spans 13 amino acids. V lost 4 bases to trimming and J lost 6 bases, with 13 bases between them. CDR3: CASSSPPGREQYF. The CDR3 DNA reads as TGTGCCAGCAGCTCCCCCCCTGGGCGCGAGCAGTACTTC.

The chain uses TRBV6-6 and TRBJ1-2; the match to TRBD1 covers 8 bases. V lost 2 bases and J lost 8; bases outside the gene matches: 10. There are 15 residues in the CDR3. Germline V gene sequence: CDR1 MNHNY, CDR2 SVGAGI (reference sequence). The CDR3 loop reads CASSYTESGGDGYTF. For the CDR3, the DNA is TGTGCCAGCAGTTACACTGAATCAGGGGGCGACGGCTACACCTTC.

The V call is TRBV7-8, the J call TRBJ2-1, with 7 bases aligning to TRBD1. The length of the CDR3 is 14 residues. Germline V gene sequence: CDR1 SGHVS, CDR2 FQNEAQ. J gave up 5 bases and V 4 bases, and 5 bases lay outside the gene matches. In DNA form, the CDR3 reads TGTGCCAGCAGCTCTTGGACAGGTAACAATGAGCAGTTCTTC. Translated: CASSSWTGNNEQFF.